These 30 T cell receptor beta chains were sequenced from one sample in a study of blood T cell repertoires in COVID-19. Measured with immunoSEQ multiplex PCR; TCRdb has only the in-frame clones, and not every one. This sample has about 160,000 clones, with about 86% found just once. Sequencing used peripheral blood. The receptors shown here come from a man aged 65 to 79 with acute or convalescent COVID-19.

J is TRBJ1-5 and V is TRBV4-3; maybe TRBD1 (5 bases). Trimming stripped 0 bases from V and 3 bases from J, with 9 bases between. Germline CDR1 reads LGHNA; CDR2 reads YSLEER. The CDR3 is 15 residues long. CDR3 nucleotides: TGCGCCAGCAGCCAAGAAGCGGGGCCCAATCAGCCCCAGCATTTT. Protein product: CASSQEAGPNQPQHF.

The CDR3: CASSDPRGQGGSPLHF. The CDR3 DNA follows: TGTGCCAGCAGTGATCCCCGAGGACAGGGAGGTTCACCCCTCCACTTT. The rearrangement joins TRBV6-1 to TRBJ1-6; 8 nucleotides agree with TRBD1. V trimming: 3 bases; J trimming: 9 bases; junction bases outside the gene matches: 10. This CDR3 has 16 residues. Germline loops: CDR1 MNHNS, CDR2 SASEGT.

This clone appeared once. The chain carries TRBV19 and TRBJ2-5; 7 bases align to TRBD2. The V gene end was trimmed by 5 bases and the J gene end by 0 bases; junction bases not matched to a gene: 15. The CDR3 is made up of 18 amino acids. Germline V gives CDR1 LNHDA, CDR2 SQIVND (reference sequence). As DNA, the CDR3 is TGTGCCAGTAGTCCCCTGTCGGTGGCGGGAGAGGACCAAGAGACCCAGTACTTC. It translates to CASSPLSVAGEDQETQYF. The full variable domain, its missing parts supplied by reference TRBV19 and TRBJ2-5, is DGGITQSPKYLFRKEGQNVTLSCEQNLNHDAMYWYRQDPGQGLRLIYYSQIVNDFQKGDIAEGYSVSREKKESFPLTVTSAQKNPTAFYLCASSPLSVAGEDQETQYFGPGTRLLVL.

V usage is TRBV6-5 and J usage is TRBJ1-1, with 7 positions matching TRBD1. The CDR3 is 13 amino acids. Trimming at V came to 6 bases and at J to 3 bases, leaving 4 bases not matched to a gene. Germline CDR1 reads MNHEY; CDR2 reads SVGAGI. CDR3 DNA: TGTGCCAGCAGGGGGACAGCCGACACTGAAGCTTTCTTT. It yields the protein CASRGTADTEAFF.

The chain carries TRBV7-2 and TRBJ2-3, with 11 bases fitting TRBD2. The CDR3 consists of 14 residues. The V gene end was trimmed by 6 bases and the J gene end by 4 bases; junction bases not matched to a gene: 3. CDR1 and CDR2 (germline): SGHTA, FQGNSA. The CDR3 DNA reads TGTGCCAGCAGGATAGCGGGAGGGCCAGATACGCAGTATTTT. It is translated as CASRIAGGPDTQYF.

This rearrangement joins TRBV5-6 to TRBJ2-2; TRBD1 aligns across 8 bases. CDR3 size: 15 residues. Unmatched junction bases numbered 4, after V lost 2 bases and J lost 4 bases. CDR1 SGHDT and CDR2 YYEEEE come from the germline V gene. This CDR3 reads CASSLLQGGTGELFF. In DNA, the CDR3 is TGTGCCAGCAGCTTATTACAGGGGGGCACCGGGGAGCTGTTTTTT.

The V call is TRBV7-3, the J call TRBJ2-5, with a possible D match to TRBD2 (5 bases). The V end was cut by 5 bases, the J end by 4 bases, with 20 bases between. The CDR3 covers 16 residues. Germline V CDR1 and CDR2: SGHTA, FQGTGA. CDR3 region: CASSPGASAAGETQYF. The CDR3, as DNA: TGTGCCAGCAGCCCTGGCGCGTCCGCCGCGGGAGAGACCCAGTACTTC.

The chain recombines TRBV29-1 with TRBJ2-7; 10 bases line up with TRBD1. The CDR3 covers 14 residues. Germline V gene sequence: CDR1 SQVTM, CDR2 ANQGSEA. After removal of 2 bases from V and 5 bases from J, the junction contained 6 bases not matched to a gene. The chain's CDR3 is CSVEKGQGLDEQYF. The CDR3 DNA reads as TGCAGCGTTGAAAAGGGACAGGGGCTCGACGAGCAGTACTTC.

The chain combines TRBV9 with TRBJ2-7; D is perhaps TRBD2 (6 bases). Trimming removed 2 bases from V and 3 bases from J, with 12 bases in between. Per the germline V gene, CDR1 is SGDLS and CDR2 is YYNGEE. The CDR3 has 14 residues. The CDR3 nucleotides read TGTGCCAGCAGCGTCCAGGAGGGTAGCTACGAGCAGTACTTC. Its protein product is CASSVQEGSYEQYF.

The rearrangement joins TRBV19 to TRBJ1-6; 7 bases map to TRBD1. This CDR3 is 15 amino acids long. Per germline, CDR1 LNHDA and CDR2 SQIVND (reference sequence). With V trimmed by 1 base and J by 7 bases, 4 bases remained unmatched. In DNA form, the CDR3 reads TGTGCCAGTAGTATAGGAGGGGGCCTCAATTCACCCCTCCACTTT. Protein product: CASSIGGGLNSPLHF.

This sequence joins TRBV3-1 (or the pseudogene TRBV3-2) and TRBJ2-7; a weak D match, TRBD2 (5 bases). Trimming pared 5 bases from V and 0 bases from J, leaving 14 bases between. Germline values: CDR1 LGHDT, CDR2 YNNKEL (reference sequence). The length of the CDR3 is 15 residues. The CDR3 bases are TGTGCCAGCAGCGTAAATAGCGAGAGCTCCTACGAGCAGTACTTC. It specifies CASSVNSESSYEQYF.

The sample holds a few counts of this clone. The chain carries TRBV6-5 and TRBJ2-7; no clear D. V was clipped by 8 bases and J by 2 bases, with 13 bases between them. Germline CDR1 MNHEY, CDR2 SVGAGI. The CDR3 contains 13 residues. In nucleotides, the CDR3 is TGTGCCAGCGCCGCGCCAGCGACCTACGAGCAGTACTTC. This codes for CASAAPATYEQYF.

This chain joins TRBV18 and TRBJ1-6; TRBD1 matches 8 bases. Germline-derived CDR1 and CDR2 are KGHSH and LQKENI. Trimming took 3 bases from V and 4 from J; bases not matched to a gene: 5. This CDR3 spans 16 amino acids. The CDR3 DNA reads TGTGCCAGCTCACCTGAGACAGGGGTTTATAATTCACCCCTCCACTTT. The encoded protein is CASSPETGVYNSPLHF. Based on the CDR3 plus reference TRBV18 and TRBJ1-6, the full variable domain is NAGVMQNPRHLVRRRGQEARLRCSPMKGHSHVYWYRQLPEEGLKFMVYLQKENIIDESGMPKERFSAEFPKEGPSILRIQQVVRGDSAAYFCASSPETGVYNSPLHFGNGTRLTVT.

The chain combines TRBV5-1 with TRBJ1-6, with TRBD1 matching over 7 bases. Germline CDR1 is SGHRS and CDR2 is YFSETQ. V dropped 0 bases and J dropped 7; count of bases not matched to a gene: 4. The CDR3 sequence is 15 residues long. The CDR3 loop is CASSLEGQQNSPLHF. DNA of the CDR3: TGCGCCAGCAGCTTGGAGGGACAGCAAAATTCACCCCTCCACTTT.

This clone was counted a few times. This sequence joins TRBV9 and TRBJ2-3, with 10 bases lining up with TRBD1. The CDR3 extends over 16 amino acids. Unmatched junction bases numbered 7, after V lost 4 bases and J lost 2 bases. The germline gives CDR1 SGDLS, CDR2 YYNGEE. CDR3 sequence reads: CASSTRTGGYTDTQYF. CDR3 nucleotide sequence: TGTGCCAGCAGCACCCGGACAGGGGGGTACACAGATACGCAGTATTTT.

The chain joins TRBV12-3 or TRBV12-4 to TRBJ1-2; a possible D gene is TRBD1 (6 bases). This CDR3 region has 11 residues. V was clipped by 5 bases and J by 8 bases, with 9 bases between them. CDR3 bases: TGTGCCAGCAGTCCAGGGGTCGGCTACACCTTC. Translation gives CASSPGVGYTF.

A few counts support this clone. The rearrangement joins TRBV7-2 to TRBJ1-5; D not certain. CDR3 length: 14 amino acids. V was clipped by 0 bases and J by 7 bases, with 10 bases between them. Per germline, CDR1 SGHTA and CDR2 FQGNSA. The CDR3 DNA reads as TGTGCCAGCAGCTTAGCGCAACGGGGACAGCCCCAGCATTTT. Its translation is CASSLAQRGQPQHF.

V usage is TRBV28 and J usage is TRBJ1-1, with D hard to call. V was shortened by 6 bases and J by 0 bases, with 11 bases between the two germline ends. In germline, CDR1 is MDHEN, CDR2 SYDVKM. CDR3 size: 14 residues. The CDR3 nucleotides are TGTGCCAGCAGGTCCCCGGGGATGAACACTGAAGCTTTCTTT. It is translated as CASRSPGMNTEAFF.

J is TRBJ2-7 and V is TRBV10-3, with 9 nucleotides matching TRBD1. Trimming took 5 bases from V and 2 from J; bases not matched to a gene: 4. Germline CDR1 and CDR2: ENHRY and SYGVKD. The CDR3 has 14 residues. This CDR3 is CAISTDRGTYEQYF. The CDR3 DNA sequence: TGTGCCATCAGTACCGACAGGGGGACCTACGAGCAGTACTTC.

The chain carries TRBV6-2 or TRBV6-3 and TRBJ2-5, with D tentatively TRBD1 (6 bases). This CDR3 spans 14 amino acids. With 5 bases removed from V and 2 bases from J, the gap between germline ends came to 12 bases. Looked up from germline, CDR1 is MNHEY and CDR2 is SVGEGT. The CDR3 reads CASSHHRVQETQYF. CDR3 sequence (DNA): TGTGCCAGCAGTCACCACAGGGTTCAAGAGACCCAGTACTTC.

The DNA of the CDR3 is TGTGCCACCTCAGAGGGGGGGACTTTCTACGAGCAGTACTTC. Translated: CATSEGGTFYEQYF. The chain recombines TRBV19 with TRBJ2-7; a possible D gene is TRBD2 (7 bases). Trimming took off 10 bases at V and 3 bases at J, with 19 bases between the two ends. Germline CDR1 reads LNHDA; CDR2 reads SQIVND (reference sequence). There are 14 residues in the CDR3.

The chain has TRBV12-3 or TRBV12-4 and TRBJ1-1; maybe TRBD1 (5 bases). This CDR3 contains 13 residues. V lost 9 bases to trimming and J lost 1 base, with 12 bases between them. The CDR3 DNA sequence: TGTGCCAGTAAGTGGGGCCCGAACACTGAAGCTTTCTTT. Translation: CASKWGPNTEAFF.

This clone was counted only a few times. The chain uses TRBV28 and TRBJ2-1, with TRBD2 matching 8 bases. Per germline, CDR1 MDHEN and CDR2 SYDVKM. The CDR3 extends over 16 amino acids. V was clipped by 6 bases and J by 7 bases; unmatched bases: 14. As DNA, the CDR3 is TGTGCCAGCAGCCCCGGGGGGGGGAGAGGGAGAAATGAGCAGTTCTTC. Amino acids: CASSPGGGRGRNEQFF.

The chain carries TRBV28 and TRBJ1-2; D is possibly TRBD1 (5 bases). The germline V and J ends were trimmed by 4 bases and 2 bases, with 11 bases remaining between them. The CDR3 runs 14 residues. The germline CDR1 and CDR2 sequences are MDHEN and SYDVKM. The CDR3 DNA follows: TGTGCCAGCAGTTCCTGGGGGGACAACTATGGCTACACCTTC. Protein product: CASSSWGDNYGYTF.

The rearrangement joins TRBV5-8 to TRBJ2-1, with 12 bases that match TRBD2. Germline CDR1 is SGHTS and CDR2 is YDEGEE. V shed 5 bases and J 6 bases; nucleotides not matched to a gene: 6. This CDR3 contains 15 residues. The CDR3 region has the DNA TGTGCCAGCAGGTTCTCTAGCGGGAGGGGCAATGAGCAGTTCTTC. Translated, it gives CASRFSSGRGNEQFF.

The chain combines TRBV27 with TRBJ2-7, with TRBD2 identical over 10 bases. Unmatched junction bases numbered 3, after V lost 0 bases and J lost 1 base. CDR1 MNHEY and CDR2 SMNVEV come from the germline V gene (reference sequence). This CDR3 has 16 residues. The CDR3 region has the DNA TGTGCCAGCAGTTTATCGAGCGGGAGGGTATCCTACGAGCAGTACTTC. Translating gives CASSLSSGRVSYEQYF.

This chain connects TRBV15 to TRBJ2-2; 9 nucleotides match TRBD1. Germline CDR1 and CDR2: LNHNV and YYDKDF (reference sequence). The CDR3 sequence is 18 residues long. The V and J ends lost 0 bases and 2 bases, in that order; junction bases with no gene match: 7. CDR3 residues: CATSRDLPGQGNTGELFF. The CDR3 DNA is TGTGCCACCAGCAGAGACCTTCCGGGACAGGGTAACACCGGGGAGCTGTTTTTT. Full variable domain (outside the CDR3, taken from reference TRBV15 and TRBJ2-2): DAMVIQNPRYQVTQFGKPVTLSCSQTLNHNVMYWYQQKSSQAPKLLFHYYDKDFNNEADTPDNFQSRRPNTSFCFLDIRSPGLGDTAMYLCATSRDLPGQGNTGELFFGEGSRLTVL.

V is TRBV3-1 (or the pseudogene TRBV3-2) and J is TRBJ2-5, with 7 bases fitting TRBD2. Germline values: CDR1 LGHDT, CDR2 YNNKEL (reference sequence). With 1 base clipped from V and 5 bases from J, the junction kept 10 bases outside the gene matches. The length of the CDR3 is 16 residues. This CDR3 is CASSQGSGGNRETQYF. In DNA, the CDR3 is TGTGCCAGCAGCCAAGGGTCCGGGGGGAACCGGGAGACCCAGTACTTC.

The V call is TRBV7-6, the J call TRBJ2-2; tentative D call: TRBD2 (6 bases). Germline V gene data show CDR1 as SGHVS and CDR2 as FNYEAQ. Trimming took 6 bases from V and 1 from J, leaving 15 bases between them. The length of the CDR3 is 16 residues. DNA for the CDR3: TGTGCCAGCAGAACCCCTCGGGGAGGGAACACCGGGGAGCTGTTTTTT. Residues: CASRTPRGGNTGELFF.

The chain links TRBV6-6 to TRBJ1-1; possible D gene TRBD1, 5 bases. The V gene lost 6 bases and the J gene lost 8 bases, with 13 bases spanning the gap. CDR3 length equals 12 residues. Germline V gene sequence: CDR1 MNHNY, CDR2 SVGAGI (reference sequence). CDR3: CASSQAGIEAFF. DNA for the CDR3: TGTGCCAGCAGCCAAGCAGGGATCGAAGCTTTCTTT.